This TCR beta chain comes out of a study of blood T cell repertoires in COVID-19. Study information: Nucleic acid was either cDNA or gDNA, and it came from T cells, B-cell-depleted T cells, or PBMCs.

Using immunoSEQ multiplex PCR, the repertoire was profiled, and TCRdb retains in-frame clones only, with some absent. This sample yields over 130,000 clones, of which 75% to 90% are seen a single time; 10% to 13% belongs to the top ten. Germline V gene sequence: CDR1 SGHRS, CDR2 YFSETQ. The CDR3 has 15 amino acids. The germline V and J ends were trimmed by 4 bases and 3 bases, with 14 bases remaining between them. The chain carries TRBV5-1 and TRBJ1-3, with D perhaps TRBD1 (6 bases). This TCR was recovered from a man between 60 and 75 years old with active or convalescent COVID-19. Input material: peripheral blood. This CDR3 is CASSPVGRGGNTIYF. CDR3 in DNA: TGCGCCAGCAGCCCCGTGGGCAGGGGTGGAAACACCATATATTTT.